This is a list of T cell receptor beta chains from one sample in a study of blood T cell repertoires in COVID-19. TCRdb's copy holds only in-frame clones and misses some; the assay was immunoSEQ multiplex PCR. The profile shows some 150,000 clones, 88% of them singletons. Sequenced: peripheral blood. Receptor source: a human donor in a cohort sampled during active COVID-19. The CDR3 runs from the conserved cysteine through the conserved F or W. The D gene is left open where the match is weak. Expanded clones are given a class, and other clones once, few, many or no size at all.

V gene: TRBV6-5; D gene: NA; J gene: TRBJ1-6; clone size: NA; CDR3 protein: CASRDRHSYNSPLHF; CDR3 DNA: TGTGCCAGCAGAGACAGACACTCCTATAATTCACCCCTCCACTTT
V gene: TRBV15; D gene: NA; J gene: TRBJ2-3; clone size: NA; CDR3 protein: CATSSPGATTDTQYF; CDR3 DNA: TGTGCCACCAGCAGTCCAGGGGCCACCACAGATACGCAGTATTTT
V gene: TRBV4-3; D gene: TRBD1; J gene: TRBJ1-1; clone size: NA; CDR3 protein: CASSPSGPGQINTEAFF; CDR3 DNA: TGCGCCAGCAGCCCATCGGGACCGGGACAGATAAACACTGAAGCTTTCTTT
V gene: TRBV7-2; D gene: TRBD2; J gene: TRBJ2-4; clone size: NA; CDR3 protein: CASSLGASGGAGYIQYF; CDR3 DNA: TGTGCCAGCAGCTTAGGGGCTAGCGGGGGGGCCGGGTACATTCAGTACTTC
V gene: TRBV23-1; D gene: NA; J gene: TRBJ1-6; clone size: NA; CDR3 protein: CASSHILTGGHSPLHF; CDR3 DNA: TGCGCCAGCAGTCACATCTTAACCGGAGGTCATTCACCCCTCCACTTT
V gene: TRBV11-3; D gene: NA; J gene: TRBJ2-1; clone size: NA; CDR3 protein: CASSGGRYNEQFF; CDR3 DNA: TGTGCCAGCAGCGGCGGCCGCTACAATGAGCAGTTCTTC
V gene: TRBV5-1; D gene: TRBD1; J gene: TRBJ1-4; clone size: NA; CDR3 protein: CASRQGQGSEKLFF; CDR3 DNA: TGCGCCAGCAGACAGGGACAGGGAAGTGAAAAACTGTTTTTT
V gene: TRBV30; D gene: NA; J gene: TRBJ1-5; clone size: NA; CDR3 protein: CAWSADRNQPQHF; CDR3 DNA: TGTGCCTGGAGTGCCGACAGAAATCAGCCCCAGCATTTT
V gene: TRBV18; D gene: NA; J gene: TRBJ2-7; clone size: NA; CDR3 protein: CASSPDTSYEQYF; CDR3 DNA: TGTGCCAGCTCACCAGACACATCCTACGAGCAGTACTTC
V gene: TRBV7-9; D gene: NA; J gene: TRBJ2-5; clone size: NA; CDR3 protein: CASSLGTGLQETQYF; CDR3 DNA: TGTGCCAGCAGCTTAGGTACGGGATTACAAGAGACCCAGTACTTC
V gene: TRBV7-2; D gene: TRBD2; J gene: TRBJ2-5; clone size: NA; CDR3 protein: CASSSWTSGLGETQYF; CDR3 DNA: TGTGCCAGCAGCTCTTGGACTAGCGGGTTGGGGGAGACCCAGTACTTC
V gene: TRBV5-1; D gene: NA; J gene: TRBJ2-3; clone size: NA; CDR3 protein: CASSFSPREDTQYF; CDR3 DNA: TGCGCCAGCAGCTTCTCCCCCCGAGAAGATACGCAGTATTTT
V gene: TRBV12-3/TRBV12-4; D gene: NA; J gene: TRBJ2-3; clone size: NA; CDR3 protein: CASSLLPGTQYF; CDR3 DNA: TGTGCCAGCAGTCTCCTGCCGGGTACGCAGTATTTT
V gene: TRBV7-2; D gene: TRBD1; J gene: TRBJ1-6; clone size: NA; CDR3 protein: CASSVSGTGTPLHF; CDR3 DNA: TGTGCCAGCAGCGTCTCCGGGACAGGCACACCCCTCCACTTT
V gene: TRBV5-1; D gene: TRBD1; J gene: TRBJ2-7; clone size: once; CDR3 protein: CASSQGQGGYYEQYF; CDR3 DNA: TGCGCCAGCAGTCAGGGACAGGGTGGCTACTACGAGCAGTACTTC
V gene: TRBV7-9; D gene: TRBD1; J gene: TRBJ2-2; clone size: NA; CDR3 protein: CASSLRAPGQGLNTGELFF; CDR3 DNA: TGTGCCAGCAGCTTAAGGGCCCCGGGACAGGGGCTGAACACCGGGGAGCTGTTTTTT
V gene: TRBV7-2; D gene: TRBD1; J gene: TRBJ2-3; clone size: NA; CDR3 protein: CASSLHRGRTDTQYF; CDR3 DNA: TGTGCCAGCAGCTTACACAGGGGGAGGACAGATACGCAGTATTTT
V gene: TRBV12-3/TRBV12-4; D gene: TRBD1; J gene: TRBJ2-5; clone size: NA; CDR3 protein: CASSRDREETQYF; CDR3 DNA: TGTGCCAGCAGCAGGGACAGGGAGGAGACCCAGTACTTC
V gene: TRBV30; D gene: TRBD2; J gene: TRBJ2-7; clone size: NA; CDR3 protein: CAWNLAGDLEQYF; CDR3 DNA: TGTGCCTGGAACCTAGCGGGAGATCTCGAGCAGTACTTC
V gene: TRBV1; D gene: NA; J gene: TRBJ1-2; clone size: once; CDR3 protein: CTSSHYRRVNYGYTF; CDR3 DNA: TGCACCAGCAGCCATTATCGGCGGGTTAACTATGGCTACACCTTC
V gene: TRBV19; D gene: NA; J gene: TRBJ2-6; clone size: NA; CDR3 protein: CASSITGANVLTF; CDR3 DNA: TGTGCCAGTAGTATCACTGGGGCCAACGTCCTGACTTTC
V gene: TRBV25-1; D gene: NA; J gene: TRBJ1-6; clone size: NA; CDR3 protein: CASSAAYNSPLHF; CDR3 DNA: TGTGCCAGCAGTGCGGCCTATAATTCACCCCTCCACTTT
V gene: TRBV25-1; D gene: TRBD2; J gene: TRBJ2-7; clone size: NA; CDR3 protein: CASSEYKLLAGGYEQYF; CDR3 DNA: TGTGCCAGCAGTGAATATAAGTTACTAGCGGGAGGTTACGAGCAGTACTTC
V gene: TRBV19; D gene: NA; J gene: TRBJ2-4; clone size: NA; CDR3 protein: CASRNRLLAKNIQYF; CDR3 DNA: TGTGCCAGTAGAAACCGACTACTAGCCAAAAACATTCAGTACTTC
V gene: TRBV27; D gene: NA; J gene: TRBJ1-1; clone size: NA; CDR3 protein: CASSLQGNTEAFF; CDR3 DNA: TGTGCCAGCAGTTTGCAGGGGAACACTGAAGCTTTCTTT
V gene: TRBV27; D gene: NA; J gene: TRBJ2-1; clone size: NA; CDR3 protein: CASSPLQGISYNEQFF; CDR3 DNA: TGTGCCAGCAGTCCCCTTCAGGGGATATCCTACAATGAGCAGTTCTTC
V gene: TRBV6-5; D gene: TRBD1; J gene: TRBJ1-2; clone size: NA; CDR3 protein: CASRLNRGYGYTF; CDR3 DNA: TGTGCCAGCAGATTGAACAGGGGATATGGCTACACCTTC
V gene: TRBV28; D gene: TRBD2; J gene: TRBJ2-1; clone size: NA; CDR3 protein: CASILSGGYYNEQFF; CDR3 DNA: TGTGCCAGCATCCTTAGCGGGGGGTATTACAATGAGCAGTTCTTC
V gene: TRBV7-2; D gene: NA; J gene: TRBJ2-2; clone size: NA; CDR3 protein: CASSPDRRVGELFF; CDR3 DNA: TGTGCCAGCAGCCCGGACCGCAGGGTCGGGGAGCTGTTTTTT
V gene: TRBV2; D gene: NA; J gene: TRBJ2-2; clone size: NA; CDR3 protein: CASRLTVNTGELFF; CDR3 DNA: TGTGCCAGCCGCTTGACAGTGAACACCGGGGAGCTGTTTTTT
V gene: TRBV25-1; D gene: NA; J gene: TRBJ2-2; clone size: NA; CDR3 protein: CASTPGGGELFF; CDR3 DNA: TGTGCCAGCACCCCAGGTGGCGGGGAGCTGTTTTTT
V gene: TRBV6-5; D gene: NA; J gene: TRBJ2-7; clone size: NA; CDR3 protein: CASSRPTGDEQYF; CDR3 DNA: TGTGCCAGCAGTCGACCTACGGGGGACGAGCAGTACTTC
V gene: TRBV3-1/TRBV3-2; D gene: NA; J gene: TRBJ2-1; clone size: NA; CDR3 protein: CASSQEGVGVYNEQFF; CDR3 DNA: TGTGCCAGCAGCCAAGAAGGGGTTGGGGTCTACAATGAGCAGTTCTTC
V gene: TRBV20-1; D gene: NA; J gene: TRBJ1-2; clone size: NA; CDR3 protein: CSASEAAGGNYGYTF; CDR3 DNA: TGCAGTGCTAGTGAGGCCGCAGGAGGAAACTATGGCTACACCTTC
V gene: TRBV28; D gene: TRBD1; J gene: TRBJ2-1; clone size: NA; CDR3 protein: CASRGQKSYNEQFF; CDR3 DNA: TGTGCCAGCAGGGGACAGAAGAGTTACAATGAGCAGTTCTTC
V gene: TRBV19; D gene: TRBD2; J gene: TRBJ2-1; clone size: NA; CDR3 protein: CASSISATSESYNEQFF; CDR3 DNA: TGTGCCAGTAGTATCTCCGCGACTAGCGAATCCTACAATGAGCAGTTCTTC
V gene: TRBV27; D gene: NA; J gene: TRBJ2-7; clone size: NA; CDR3 protein: CASSFLRGEQYF; CDR3 DNA: TGTGCCAGCAGTTTTTTAAGGGGCGAGCAGTACTTC
V gene: TRBV19; D gene: TRBD1; J gene: TRBJ2-7; clone size: NA; CDR3 protein: CASSRAGTETYEQYF; CDR3 DNA: TGTGCCAGTAGTAGGGCCGGGACAGAGACCTACGAGCAGTACTTC
V gene: TRBV15; D gene: TRBD2; J gene: TRBJ2-7; clone size: NA; CDR3 protein: CATSGTSGRADEQYF; CDR3 DNA: TGTGCCACCAGCGGAACTAGCGGGAGGGCCGACGAGCAGTACTTC
V gene: TRBV4-1; D gene: NA; J gene: TRBJ1-5; clone size: few; CDR3 protein: CASSQAPGTDQPQHF; CDR3 DNA: TGCGCCAGCAGCCAAGCACCAGGAACGGATCAGCCCCAGCATTTT
V gene: TRBV7-2; D gene: TRBD1; J gene: TRBJ2-7; clone size: NA; CDR3 protein: CASSLRTGGDYEQYF; CDR3 DNA: TGTGCCAGCAGCTTAAGGACAGGGGGCGACTACGAGCAGTACTTC
V gene: TRBV6-5; D gene: TRBD1; J gene: TRBJ2-7; clone size: few; CDR3 protein: CASSKWRQGSYEQYF; CDR3 DNA: TGTGCCAGCAGCAAATGGAGACAGGGATCCTACGAGCAGTACTTC
V gene: TRBV4-1; D gene: NA; J gene: TRBJ1-6; clone size: few; CDR3 protein: CASSPGTLNSPLHF; CDR3 DNA: TGCGCCAGCAGCCCCGGGACACTCAATTCACCCCTCCACTTT
V gene: TRBV7-9; D gene: TRBD1; J gene: TRBJ1-3; clone size: NA; CDR3 protein: CASSLVTGTGNTIYF; CDR3 DNA: TGTGCCAGCAGCTTAGTGACAGGGACTGGAAACACCATATATTTT
V gene: TRBV12-3/TRBV12-4; D gene: NA; J gene: TRBJ2-2; clone size: NA; CDR3 protein: CASRQQGTGELFF; CDR3 DNA: TGTGCCAGCAGGCAGCAGGGGACCGGGGAGCTGTTTTTT
V gene: TRBV4-2; D gene: NA; J gene: TRBJ1-2; clone size: NA; CDR3 protein: CASSQQGPNYGYTF; CDR3 DNA: TGTGCCAGCAGCCAACAGGGGCCTAACTATGGCTACACCTTC
V gene: TRBV5-1; D gene: TRBD2; J gene: TRBJ2-7; clone size: NA; CDR3 protein: CASSPAGGGSREQYF; CDR3 DNA: TGCGCCAGCAGCCCAGCGGGAGGTGGTTCGCGGGAGCAGTACTTC
V gene: TRBV7-3; D gene: TRBD2; J gene: TRBJ2-4; clone size: NA; CDR3 protein: CASSLNGLDIQYF; CDR3 DNA: TGTGCCAGCAGCTTAAATGGACTAGACATTCAGTACTTC
V gene: TRBV11-2; D gene: TRBD1; J gene: TRBJ1-4; clone size: NA; CDR3 protein: CASSLDQGAVEKLFF; CDR3 DNA: TGTGCCAGCAGCTTAGATCAGGGGGCGGTTGAAAAACTGTTTTTT
V gene: TRBV19; D gene: NA; J gene: TRBJ2-2; clone size: NA; CDR3 protein: CASSRTGNTGELFF; CDR3 DNA: TGTGCCAGTAGCCGGACTGGGAACACCGGGGAGCTGTTTTTT
V gene: TRBV7-2; D gene: NA; J gene: TRBJ2-3; clone size: NA; CDR3 protein: CASSLEGLPTDTQYF; CDR3 DNA: TGTGCCAGCAGCTTAGAGGGACTGCCCACAGATACGCAGTATTTT
V gene: TRBV6-2/TRBV6-3; D gene: TRBD1; J gene: TRBJ2-7; clone size: NA; CDR3 protein: CASSYSIASPGTGVSYEQYF; CDR3 DNA: TGTGCCAGCAGTTACTCGATTGCCAGCCCCGGGACAGGGGTATCCTACGAGCAGTACTTC
V gene: TRBV20-1; D gene: NA; J gene: TRBJ2-1; clone size: NA; CDR3 protein: CSASQGEQFF; CDR3 DNA: TGCAGTGCCAGCCAGGGGGAGCAGTTCTTC
V gene: TRBV5-1; D gene: TRBD1; J gene: TRBJ1-4; clone size: NA; CDR3 protein: CASSSPGTGNEKLFF; CDR3 DNA: TGCGCCAGCAGCTCCCCCGGGACAGGGAATGAAAAACTGTTTTTT